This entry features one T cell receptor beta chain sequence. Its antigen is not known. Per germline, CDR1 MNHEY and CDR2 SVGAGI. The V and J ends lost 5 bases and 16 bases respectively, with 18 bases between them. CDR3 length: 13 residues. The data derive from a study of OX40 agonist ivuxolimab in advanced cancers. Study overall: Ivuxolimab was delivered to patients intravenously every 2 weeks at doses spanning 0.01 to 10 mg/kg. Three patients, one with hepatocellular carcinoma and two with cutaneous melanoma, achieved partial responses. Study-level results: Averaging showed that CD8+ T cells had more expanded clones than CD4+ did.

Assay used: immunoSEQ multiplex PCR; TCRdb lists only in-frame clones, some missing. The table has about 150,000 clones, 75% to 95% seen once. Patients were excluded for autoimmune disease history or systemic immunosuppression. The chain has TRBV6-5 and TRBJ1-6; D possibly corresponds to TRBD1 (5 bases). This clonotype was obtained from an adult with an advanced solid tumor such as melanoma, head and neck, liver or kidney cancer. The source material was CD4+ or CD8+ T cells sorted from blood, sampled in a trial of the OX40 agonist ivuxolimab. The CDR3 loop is CASSRTGTPGLHF. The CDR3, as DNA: TGTGCCAGCAGTCGTACCGGGACCCCTGGACTCCACTTT.